The following is a T cell receptor beta chain sequence with its context. V shed 0 bases and J shed 9 bases, with 12 bases lying between them. CDR3 length: 15 amino acids. CDR1 LGHDT and CDR2 YNNKEL come from the germline V gene (reference sequence). In the study's own analysis: Amplifying reference gene primers gave estimates of nucleated cell counts. Produced via immunoSEQ multiplex PCR; TCRdb's table is partial and in-frame only. From that table come the V and J calls and clone size; the DNA was used to work out D and trimming. This sample carries some 97,000 clones, 90% of them seen once, and the ten largest clones take 5.1%. This sample was included in a study of blood T cell repertoires in COVID-19. Study-wide context: COVID-19 samples, acute and convalescent, were from the United States, Italy and Spain. Sample material is recorded as cDNA or gDNA derived from T cells, B-cell-depleted T cells, or PBMCs.

The receptor was isolated from a man aged 45-60 years with acute or convalescent COVID-19. This chain joins TRBV3-1 (or the pseudogene TRBV3-2) and TRBJ1-6; tentative D call: TRBD1 (6 bases). Sequences were obtained from peripheral blood. CDR3: CASSQDNGGFSPLHF. The CDR3 bases are TGTGCCAGCAGCCAAGATAATGGGGGCTTTTCACCCCTCCACTTT.